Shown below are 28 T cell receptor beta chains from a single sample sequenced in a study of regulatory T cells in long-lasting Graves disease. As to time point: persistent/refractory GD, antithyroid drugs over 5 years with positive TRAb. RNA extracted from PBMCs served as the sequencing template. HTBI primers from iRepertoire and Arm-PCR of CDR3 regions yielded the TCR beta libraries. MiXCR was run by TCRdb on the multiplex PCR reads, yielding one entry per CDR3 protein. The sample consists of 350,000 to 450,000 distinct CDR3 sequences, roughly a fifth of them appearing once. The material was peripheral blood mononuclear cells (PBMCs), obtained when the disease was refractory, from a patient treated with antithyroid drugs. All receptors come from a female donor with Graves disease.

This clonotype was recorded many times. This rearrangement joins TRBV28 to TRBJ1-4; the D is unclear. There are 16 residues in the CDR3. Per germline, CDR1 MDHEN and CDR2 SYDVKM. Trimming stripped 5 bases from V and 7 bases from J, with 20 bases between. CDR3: CASSTPGRMAGEKLFF. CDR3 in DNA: TGTGCCAGCAGTACACCAGGCCGCATGGCGGGTGAAAAACTGTTTTTT.

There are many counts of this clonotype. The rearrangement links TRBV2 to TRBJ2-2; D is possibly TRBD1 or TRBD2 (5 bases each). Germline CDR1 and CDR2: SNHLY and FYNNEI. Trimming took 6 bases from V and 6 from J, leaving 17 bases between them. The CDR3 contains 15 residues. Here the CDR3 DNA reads TGTGCCAGCAGGACCTGGGACCGACTATCCGGGGAGCTGTTTTTT. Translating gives CASRTWDRLSGELFF.

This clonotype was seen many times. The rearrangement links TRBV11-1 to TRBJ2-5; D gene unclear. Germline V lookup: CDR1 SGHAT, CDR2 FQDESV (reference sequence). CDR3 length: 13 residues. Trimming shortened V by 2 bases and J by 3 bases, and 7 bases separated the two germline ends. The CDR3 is CASSLITEETQYF. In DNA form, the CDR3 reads TGTGCCAGCAGCTTAATTACAGAAGAGACCCAGTACTTC.

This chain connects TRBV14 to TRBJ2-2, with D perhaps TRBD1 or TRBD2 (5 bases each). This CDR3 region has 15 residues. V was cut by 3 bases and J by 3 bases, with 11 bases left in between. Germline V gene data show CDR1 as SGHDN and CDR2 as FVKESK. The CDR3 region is CASSQPGTYTGELFF. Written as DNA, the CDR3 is TGTGCCAGCAGCCAGCCCGGGACCTACACCGGGGAGCTGTTTTTT.

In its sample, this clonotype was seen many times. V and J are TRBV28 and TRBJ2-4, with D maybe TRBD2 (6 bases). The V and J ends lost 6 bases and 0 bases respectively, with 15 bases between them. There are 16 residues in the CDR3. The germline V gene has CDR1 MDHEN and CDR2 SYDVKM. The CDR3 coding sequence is TGTGCCAGCAGCTCCCTTGGGGGGTTAGCCAAAAACATTCAGTACTTC. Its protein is CASSSLGGLAKNIQYF.

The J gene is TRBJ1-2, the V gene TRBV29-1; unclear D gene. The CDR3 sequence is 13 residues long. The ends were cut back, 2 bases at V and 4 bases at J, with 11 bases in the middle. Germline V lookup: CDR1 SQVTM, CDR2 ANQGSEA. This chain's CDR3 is CSVELVAGYGYTF. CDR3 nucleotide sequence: TGCAGCGTTGAATTAGTTGCGGGCTATGGCTACACCTTC.

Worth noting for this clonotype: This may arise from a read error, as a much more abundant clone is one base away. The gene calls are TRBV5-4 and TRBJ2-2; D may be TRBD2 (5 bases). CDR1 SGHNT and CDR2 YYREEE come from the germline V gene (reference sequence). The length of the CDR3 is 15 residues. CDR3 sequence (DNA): TGTGCCAGCAGCTTCGACCCCGAGGTCCCCGGGGAGCTGGTTTTT. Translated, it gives CASSFDPEVPGELVF.

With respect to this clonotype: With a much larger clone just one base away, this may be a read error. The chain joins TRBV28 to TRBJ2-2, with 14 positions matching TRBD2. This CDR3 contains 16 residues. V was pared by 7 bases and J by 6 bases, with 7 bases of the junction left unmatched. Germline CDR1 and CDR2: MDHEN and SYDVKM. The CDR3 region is CASKRGLAGAAGELFF. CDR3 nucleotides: TGTGCCAGCAAGCGGGGACTAGCGGGAGCGGCCGGGGAGCTGTTTTTT.

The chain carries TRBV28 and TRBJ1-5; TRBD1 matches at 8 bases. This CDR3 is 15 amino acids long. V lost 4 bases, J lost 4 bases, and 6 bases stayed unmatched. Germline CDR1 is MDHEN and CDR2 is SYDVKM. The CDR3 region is CASSSRDRFNQPQHF. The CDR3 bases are TGTGCCAGCAGTTCAAGGGACAGGTTTAATCAGCCCCAGCATTTT.

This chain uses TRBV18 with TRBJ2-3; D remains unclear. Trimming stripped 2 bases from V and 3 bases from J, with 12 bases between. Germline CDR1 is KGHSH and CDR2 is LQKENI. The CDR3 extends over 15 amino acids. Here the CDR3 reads CASSPTDTWTDTQYF. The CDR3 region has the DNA TGTGCCAGCTCACCAACAGATACTTGGACAGATACGCAGTATTTT. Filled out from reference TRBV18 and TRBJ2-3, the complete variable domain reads NAGVMQNPRHLVRRRGQEARLRCSPMKGHSHVYWYRQLPEEGLKFMVYLQKENIIDESGMPKERFSAEFPKEGPSILRIQQVVRGDSAAYFCASSPTDTWTDTQYFGPGTRLTVL.

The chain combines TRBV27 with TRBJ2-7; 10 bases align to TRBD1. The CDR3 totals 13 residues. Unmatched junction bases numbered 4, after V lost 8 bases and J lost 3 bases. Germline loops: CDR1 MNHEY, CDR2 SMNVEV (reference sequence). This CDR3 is CASARTGGYEQYF. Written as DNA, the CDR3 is TGTGCCAGCGCAAGGACAGGGGGCTACGAGCAGTACTTC.

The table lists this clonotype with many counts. CDR3 sequence reads: CASSLRLRSGQSSYEQYF. CDR3 DNA: TGTGCCAGCAGTTTACGTCTCCGATCGGGACAGAGCTCCTACGAGCAGTACTTC. The V gene is TRBV27, the J gene TRBJ2-7; 7 nucleotides align to TRBD1. CDR1 and CDR2 (germline): MNHEY, SMNVEV (reference sequence). This CDR3 spans 18 amino acids. The J segment lost 0 bases and the V segment lost 2 bases, leaving 13 bases of the junction unmatched.

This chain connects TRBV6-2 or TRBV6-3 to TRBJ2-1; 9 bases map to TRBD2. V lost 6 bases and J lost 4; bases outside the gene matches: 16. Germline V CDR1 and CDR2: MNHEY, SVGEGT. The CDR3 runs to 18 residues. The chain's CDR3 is CASRPTGMREGLYNEQFF. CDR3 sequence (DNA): TGTGCCAGCAGGCCGACAGGGATGCGGGAGGGCCTATACAATGAGCAGTTCTTC.

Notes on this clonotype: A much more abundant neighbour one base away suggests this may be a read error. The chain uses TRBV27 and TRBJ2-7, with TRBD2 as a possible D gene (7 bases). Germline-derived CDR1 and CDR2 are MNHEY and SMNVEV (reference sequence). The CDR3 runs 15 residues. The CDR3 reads CASSLRGGVNYEQHF. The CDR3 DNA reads TGTGCCAGCAGTTTAAGGGGGGGAGTAAACTACGAGCAGCACTTC.

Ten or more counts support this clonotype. The CDR3 loop reads CASSSGSKHTGANVLTF. Written as DNA, the CDR3 is TGTGCCAGTAGTTCGGGCTCAAAGCATACTGGGGCCAACGTCCTGACTTTC. This rearrangement joins TRBV19 to TRBJ2-6; D not resolved. Between the trimmed V and J ends, which lost 5 bases and 2 bases, there was a span of 16 bases. CDR1 LNHDA and CDR2 SQIVND come from the germline V gene (reference sequence). This CDR3 spans 17 amino acids.

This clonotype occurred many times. CDR3 nucleotides: TGCAGTGCTAGTGGGGGGGGACTAGCGGGACGATCCTACGAGCAGTACTTC. Protein: CSASGGGLAGRSYEQYF. The chain employs TRBV20-1 and TRBJ2-7, with 13 positions matching TRBD2. Germline CDR1 reads DFQATT; CDR2 reads SNEGSKA (reference sequence). This CDR3 has 17 amino acids. Trimming took 3 bases from V and 1 from J; bases not matched to a gene: 9.

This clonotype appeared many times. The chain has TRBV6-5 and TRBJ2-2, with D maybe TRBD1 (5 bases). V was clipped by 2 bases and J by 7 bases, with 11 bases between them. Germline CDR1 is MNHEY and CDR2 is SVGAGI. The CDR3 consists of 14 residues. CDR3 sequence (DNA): TGTGCCAGCAGTTACAGGGGTCGGAGCGGGGAGCTGTTTTTT. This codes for CASSYRGRSGELFF.

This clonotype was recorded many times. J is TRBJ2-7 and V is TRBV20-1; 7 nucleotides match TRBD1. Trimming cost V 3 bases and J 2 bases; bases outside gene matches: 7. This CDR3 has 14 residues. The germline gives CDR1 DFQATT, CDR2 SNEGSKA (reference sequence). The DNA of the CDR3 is TGCAGTGCTAGCGGGGACAGCCAAACCTACGAGCAGTACTTC. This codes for CSASGDSQTYEQYF.

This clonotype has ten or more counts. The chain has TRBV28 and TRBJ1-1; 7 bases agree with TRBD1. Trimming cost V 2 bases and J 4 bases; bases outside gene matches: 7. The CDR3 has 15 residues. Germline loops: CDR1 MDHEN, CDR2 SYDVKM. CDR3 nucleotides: TGTGCCAGCAGTTTAGGAGGGGGCCGTAGCACTGAAGCTTTCTTT. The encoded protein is CASSLGGGRSTEAFF.

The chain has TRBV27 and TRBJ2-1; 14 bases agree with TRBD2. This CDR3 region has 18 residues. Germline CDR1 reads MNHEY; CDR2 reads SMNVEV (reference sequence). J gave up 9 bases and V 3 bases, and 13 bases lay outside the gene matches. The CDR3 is CASSFFSGTSGRMVEQFF. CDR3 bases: TGTGCCAGCAGTTTTTTTTCCGGGACTAGCGGGAGAATGGTTGAGCAGTTCTTC.

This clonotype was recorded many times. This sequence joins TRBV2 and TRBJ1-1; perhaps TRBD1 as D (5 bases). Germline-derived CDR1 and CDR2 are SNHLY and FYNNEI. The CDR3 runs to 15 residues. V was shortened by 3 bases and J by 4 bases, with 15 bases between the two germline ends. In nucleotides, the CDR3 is TGTGCCAGCAGTGAGGGGCCTTCTTGGGGCACTGAAGCTTTCTTT. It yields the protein CASSEGPSWGTEAFF. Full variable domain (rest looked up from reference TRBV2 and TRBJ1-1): EPEVTQTPSHQVTQMGQEVILRCVPISNHLYFYWYRQILGQKVEFLVSFYNNEISEKSEIFDDQFSVERPDGSNFTLKIRSTKLEDSAMYFCASSEGPSWGTEAFFGQGTRLTVV.

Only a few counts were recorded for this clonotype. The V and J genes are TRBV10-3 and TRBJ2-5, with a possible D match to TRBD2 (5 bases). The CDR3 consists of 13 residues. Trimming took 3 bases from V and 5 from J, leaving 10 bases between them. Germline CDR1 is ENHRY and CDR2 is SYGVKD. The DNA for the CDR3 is TGTGCCATCAGTGAAGAGGGTTGGGAGACCCAGTACTTC. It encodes CAISEEGWETQYF.

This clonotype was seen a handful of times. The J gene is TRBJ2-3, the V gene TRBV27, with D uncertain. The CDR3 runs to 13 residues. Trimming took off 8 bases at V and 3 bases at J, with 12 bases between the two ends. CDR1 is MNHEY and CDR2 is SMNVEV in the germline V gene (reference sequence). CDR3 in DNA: TGTGCCAGCTCTACCACCCCGACAGATACGCAGTATTTT. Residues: CASSTTPTDTQYF.

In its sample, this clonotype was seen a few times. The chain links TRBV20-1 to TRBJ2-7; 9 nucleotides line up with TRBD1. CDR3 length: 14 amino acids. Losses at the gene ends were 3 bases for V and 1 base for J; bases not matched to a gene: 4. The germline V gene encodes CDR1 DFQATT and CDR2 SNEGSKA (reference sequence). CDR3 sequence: CSARTGTGSYEQYF. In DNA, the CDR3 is TGCAGTGCTAGGACCGGGACAGGGTCCTACGAGCAGTACTTC.

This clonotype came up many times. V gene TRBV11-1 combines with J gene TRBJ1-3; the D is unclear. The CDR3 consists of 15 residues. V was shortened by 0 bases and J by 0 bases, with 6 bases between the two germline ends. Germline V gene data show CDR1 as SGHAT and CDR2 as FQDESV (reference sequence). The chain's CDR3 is CASSLAVGSGNTIYF. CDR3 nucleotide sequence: TGTGCCAGCAGCTTAGCGGTCGGCTCTGGAAACACCATATATTTT. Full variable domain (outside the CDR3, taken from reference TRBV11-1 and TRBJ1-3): EAEVAQSPRYKITEKSQAVAFWCDPISGHATLYWYRQILGQGPELLVQFQDESVVDDSQLPKDRFSAERLKGVDSTLKIQPAELGDSAMYLCASSLAVGSGNTIYFGEGSWLTVV.

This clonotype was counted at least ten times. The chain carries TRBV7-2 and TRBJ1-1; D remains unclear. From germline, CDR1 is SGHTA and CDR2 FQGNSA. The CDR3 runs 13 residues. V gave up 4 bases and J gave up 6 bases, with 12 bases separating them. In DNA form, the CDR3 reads TGTGCCAGCAGCTGGCGGTGGGAGGCTGAAGCTTTCTTT. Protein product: CASSWRWEAEAFF.

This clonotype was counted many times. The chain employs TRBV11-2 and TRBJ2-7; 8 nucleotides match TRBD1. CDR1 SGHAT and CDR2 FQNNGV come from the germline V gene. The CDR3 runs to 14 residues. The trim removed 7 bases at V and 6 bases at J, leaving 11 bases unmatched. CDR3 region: CASTTDRGRAEQYF. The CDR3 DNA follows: TGTGCCAGCACCACTGACAGGGGCCGTGCCGAGCAGTACTTC.

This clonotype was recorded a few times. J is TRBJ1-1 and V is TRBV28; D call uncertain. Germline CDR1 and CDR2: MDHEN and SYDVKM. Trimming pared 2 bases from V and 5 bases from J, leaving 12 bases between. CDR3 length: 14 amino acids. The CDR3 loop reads CASSLERAETEAFF. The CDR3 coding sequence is TGTGCCAGCAGTTTAGAAAGGGCGGAAACTGAAGCTTTCTTT.